These T cell receptor beta chains were read from a single sample in a study of radiotherapy plus CTLA-4 blockade in lung cancer. Data came from immunoSEQ multiplex PCR; TCRdb stores just in-frame clones and leaves some out. Here the sample spans 35,000 or so clones, around 85% being singletons. The starting material was peripheral blood, obtained from a patient treated with radiotherapy plus ipilimumab. Receptor source: a human donor with non-small cell lung cancer who had stable disease on radiotherapy plus ipilimumab. Each CDR3 is given with its conserved first and last residue. D genes are given only for firm matches. Rows give clone size only sometimes, using once, few, many, or a class for an expanded clone.

>.|TRBJ2-7|TRBD2|TRBV6-6
TGTGCCAGCAGTTCCCCTCGACTAGCGGGAGCTGGTGAGCAGTACTTC
CASSSPRLAGAGEQYF
>.|TRBJ1-5|.|TRBV27
TGTGCCAGCAGCCTAGGAGGGTTGGGATCGAGCAATCAGCCCCAGCATTTT
CASSLGGLGSSNQPQHF
>.|TRBJ2-1|.|TRBV7-7
TGTGCTAGCAGCTTGGGGCGTAGTGACAATGAGCAGTTCTTC
CASSLGRSDNEQFF
>.|TRBJ2-7|TRBD1|TRBV7-2
TGTGCCAGCAGCCCAGGGGGCTTTTTCTACGAGCAGTACTTC
CASSPGGFFYEQYF
>.|TRBJ1-5|.|TRBV19
TGTGCCAGTAGTATGACAGTCGAATGGGAAAATCAGCCCCAGCATTTT
CASSMTVEWENQPQHF
>.|TRBJ1-1|.|TRBV4-2
TGTGCCAGCAGCCAAGAAGGGAGGGGAGGGGGTTTCTTT
CASSQEGRGGGFF
>.|TRBJ2-7|TRBD2|TRBV19
TGTGCCAGTGCCCGGCGGGAGGGGCCGAACTACGAGCAGTACTTC
CASARREGPNYEQYF
>.|TRBJ1-5|.|TRBV4-1
TGCGCCAGCAGCCAAGACGACGGGTATAGCAATCAGCCCCAGCATTTT
CASSQDDGYSNQPQHF
>.|TRBJ1-3|.|TRBV9
TGTGCCAGCAGCGCGGTTCCCTCTGGAAACACCATATATTTT
CASSAVPSGNTIYF
>.|TRBJ2-7|TRBD1|TRBV28
TGTGCCACCATCGTCCGGACAGGGAGCTCCTACGAGCAGTACTTC
CATIVRTGSSYEQYF
>once|TRBJ1-5|TRBD1|TRBV2
TGTGCCAGCAGCCCGGGACAGGGCGGACAGCCCCAGCATTTT
CASSPGQGGQPQHF
>.|TRBJ1-3|TRBD1|TRBV5-4
TGTGCCAGCAGCTTGGCTCGGGACAGGGGGCGGAGTGGAAACACCATATATTTT
CASSLARDRGRSGNTIYF
>.|TRBJ2-2|TRBD1|TRBV28
TGTGCCAGCACCGCCGACAGGGCCTCCGGGGAGCTGTTTTTT
CASTADRASGELFF